This TCR beta chain was sequenced during a study of neurological immune-mediated disorders. V dropped 0 bases and J dropped 4 bases, with 10 bases sitting between them. The CDR3 extends over 14 amino acids. Germline V gene sequence: CDR1 DFQATT, CDR2 SNEGSKA (reference sequence). This sample's time point: technical triplicate 1. Every sequencing run produced over 160 million TCR-beta sequences, and the sequences from any one run covered 15-18 subjects. TCRdb independently ran MiXCR on the 5' RACE reads; one entry per CDR3 protein. The sample has about 24,000 distinct CDR3 sequences; around 13% are singletons. This clonotype was seen just once. Its target is not known. Study results and caveats: Across subjects, no CDR3 amino acid sequence appeared in expanded clones of more than one subject, a finding that suggested private repertoires in all groups. TCR clonal expansion peaked in HTLV-1-associated myelopathy patients and was lowest in multiple sclerosis patients.

Sequencing was performed on CD4+ T cells from blood. The receptor was derived from a female donor with HTLV-1-associated myelopathy (HAM/TSP). The J gene is TRBJ2-1, the V gene TRBV20-1, with TRBD2 as a possible D gene (6 bases). CDR3 region: CSARDLTRYNEQFF. The CDR3, as DNA: TGCAGTGCTAGAGATCTGACTAGGTACAATGAGCAGTTCTTC.